This entry is about one T cell receptor beta chain. Antigen specificity is unknown. As for treatment: about 20 received Ad26.COV2.S at low or high dose, single or two shots; a few received placebo; per-sample allocation not given. Day 63 after the first vaccine or placebo injection was the time point for sampling. It was an adult aged 18-55 years in Boston who was the donor. The sample comes from a study of Ad26.COV2.S vaccination and SARS-CoV-2 variants. About the research overall: Trial arm assignment for the donor was COV1001 Ad26.COV2.S.

Study conclusions and caveats: It was found that vaccine and placebo recipients had similar non-spike TCR breadth.

The V end lost 2 bases, the J end lost 2 bases, and 10 bases lay between the germline ends. CDR1 and CDR2 (germline): MNHEY, SMNVEV (reference sequence). CDR3 length equals 15 residues. Here immunoSEQ multiplex PCR was the method, and the copy in TCRdb shows in-frame clones only, minus some. The sample holds about 350,000 clones, around 86% seen once. The TCR originated in a person between 18 and 60 years old who received the Ad26.COV2.S COVID-19 vaccine or a placebo. The source material was peripheral blood, sampled in a trial of Ad26.COV2.S vaccine versus placebo. The rearrangement links TRBV27 to TRBJ2-1; a possible D gene is TRBD1 (6 bases). The CDR3 DNA follows: TGTGCCAGCAGTTTAACAGGGTACCCCTACAATGAGCAGTTCTTC. This encodes CASSLTGYPYNEQFF.